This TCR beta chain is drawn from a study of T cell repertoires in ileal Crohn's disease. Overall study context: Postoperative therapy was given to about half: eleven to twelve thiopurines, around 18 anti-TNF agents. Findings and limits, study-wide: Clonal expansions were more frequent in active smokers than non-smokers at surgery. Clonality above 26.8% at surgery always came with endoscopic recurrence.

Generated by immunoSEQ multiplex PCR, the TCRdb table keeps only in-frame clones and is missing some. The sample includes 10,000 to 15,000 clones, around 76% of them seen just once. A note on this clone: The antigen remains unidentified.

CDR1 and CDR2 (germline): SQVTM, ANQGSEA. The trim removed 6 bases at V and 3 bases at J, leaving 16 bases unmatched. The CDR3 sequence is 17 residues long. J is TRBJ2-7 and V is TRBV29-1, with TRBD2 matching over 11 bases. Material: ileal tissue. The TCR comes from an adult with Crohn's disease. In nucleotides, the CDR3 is TGCAGCGTACAGGTAGGTAGCGGGGGGGCTCCTATCTACGAGCAGTACTTC. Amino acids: CSVQVGSGGAPIYEQYF.